What follows are 17 T cell receptor beta chains derived from one specimen sequenced in a study of shared clonotypes between healthy human individuals. The repertoire was sequenced with immunoSEQ multiplex PCR; TCRdb's copy has only in-frame clones and lacks some. The repertoire consists of over 2 million clones, with approximately 90% occurring once and the leading ten covering 0.37%. Sequencing was performed on naive CD4+ T cells from PBMCs. Subset reported: CD45RA+ positively selected. Receptor source: a young man in good health. Some clones in this sample may be carry-over from other donors' samples.

The CDR3 nucleotides are TGTGCCAGCTCACCACCGGCCACTAGCGGCTCCTACAATGAGCAGTTCTTC. As protein: CASSPPATSGSYNEQFF. The chain combines TRBV18 with TRBJ2-1; 8 bases match TRBD2. Germline CDR1 is KGHSH and CDR2 is LQKENI. The V segment lost 0 bases and the J segment 0 bases; nucleotides outside the gene matches: 4. There are 17 residues in the CDR3.

The V and J genes are TRBV7-2 and TRBJ2-1; D perhaps matches TRBD2 (5 bases). Germline V gene sequence: CDR1 SGHTA, CDR2 FQGNSA. V lost 2 bases and J lost 0, with 11 bases in between. The CDR3 runs 16 residues. The DNA for the CDR3 is TGTGCCAGCAGCTTAACGGATAGCGTCTCCTACAATGAGCAGTTCTTC. It yields the protein CASSLTDSVSYNEQFF.

DNA of the CDR3: TGTGCCAGCAGCTTATATGCACAGAACAATCAGCCCCAGCATTTT. Encoded protein: CASSLYAQNNQPQHF. V gene TRBV7-8 combines with J gene TRBJ1-5; D is unclear. Germline-derived CDR1 and CDR2 are SGHVS and FQNEAQ. The V end lost 2 bases, the J end lost 3 bases, and 11 bases lay between the germline ends. The CDR3 has 15 amino acids.

The chain is built from TRBV27 and TRBJ1-2; tentative D call: TRBD1 (5 bases). The V end was cut by 0 bases, the J end by 5 bases, with 10 bases between. CDR3 size: 14 residues. Germline values: CDR1 MNHEY, CDR2 SMNVEV (reference sequence). The CDR3, as DNA: TGTGCCAGCAGTTTATCACCGGGACCATATGGCTACACCTTC. This codes for CASSLSPGPYGYTF.

Comment on this clone: The conserved phenylalanine or tryptophan normally closing the CDR3 is absent here, so this likely arose from a read error. The DNA is left out, because the CDR3 cannot be placed on it with certainty; the CDR3 is given as TCRdb lists it. The V gene is TRBV2, the J gene TRBJ2-7; TRBD2 is the table's D call, not checked against the DNA. The CDR3 comprises 14 residues, both ends counted. Germline CDR1 is SNHLY and CDR2 is FYNNEI. CDR3 sequence: CASSVAGLAGVRGL.

V usage is TRBV27 and J usage is TRBJ2-7; no definite D call. CDR1 and CDR2 (germline): MNHEY, SMNVEV (reference sequence). The V and J ends lost 3 bases and 3 bases respectively, with 12 bases between them. This CDR3 is 14 amino acids long. The CDR3: CASSFLHNNYEQYF. CDR3 bases: TGTGCCAGCAGTTTTCTCCACAACAACTACGAGCAGTACTTC.

V and J are TRBV29-1 and TRBJ2-1; TRBD1 matches 7 bases. The germline V gene has CDR1 SQVTM and CDR2 ANQGSEA. This CDR3 contains 14 residues. The V gene end was trimmed by 1 base and the J gene end by 5 bases; junction bases not matched to a gene: 5. The DNA for the CDR3 is TGCAGCGTTGAAGTTCGGGGACAGAACAATGAGCAGTTCTTC. It yields the protein CSVEVRGQNNEQFF.

The chain joins TRBV5-1 to TRBJ1-1; D not resolved. The CDR3 length is 17 residues. The germline V and J ends were trimmed by 0 bases and 3 bases, with 18 bases remaining between them. The germline gives CDR1 SGHRS, CDR2 YFSETQ. The CDR3 coding sequence is TGCGCCAGCAGCTTGGACATTTGGAACAGACCTCACACTGAAGCTTTCTTT. Translating gives CASSLDIWNRPHTEAFF. The variable domain in full, with the rest retrieved from reference TRBV5-1 and TRBJ1-1, is KAGVTQTPRYLIKTRGQQVTLSCSPISGHRSVSWYQQTPGQGLQFLFEYFSETQRNKGNFPGRFSGRQFSNSRSEMNVSTLELGDSALYLCASSLDIWNRPHTEAFFGQGTRLTVV.

The gene calls are TRBV2 and TRBJ1-1; no firm D call. The CDR3 spans 13 residues. The germline CDR1 and CDR2 sequences are SNHLY and FYNNEI. Trimming took 6 bases from V and 0 from J, leaving 8 bases between them. CDR3 sequence reads: CASSVNLNTEAFF. The CDR3 region has the DNA TGTGCCAGCAGCGTTAACCTGAACACTGAAGCTTTCTTT. Full variable domain (rest looked up from reference TRBV2 and TRBJ1-1): EPEVTQTPSHQVTQMGQEVILRCVPISNHLYFYWYRQILGQKVEFLVSFYNNEISEKSEIFDDQFSVERPDGSNFTLKIRSTKLEDSAMYFCASSVNLNTEAFFGQGTRLTVV.

This chain links TRBV2 with TRBJ2-3, with D hard to call. CDR3 length: 15 residues. V lost 7 bases to trimming and J lost 2 bases, with 16 bases between them. Germline CDR1 and CDR2: SNHLY and FYNNEI. Written as DNA, the CDR3 is TGTGCCAGCACCCCTGCCGTGCGATCCACAGATACGCAGTATTTT. This translates into CASTPAVRSTDTQYF.

The chain links TRBV29-1 to TRBJ2-7; 9 nucleotides match TRBD1. CDR3 length equals 15 residues. Germline values: CDR1 SQVTM, CDR2 ANQGSEA. V dropped 2 bases and J dropped 6; count of bases not matched to a gene: 11. CDR3 sequence reads: CSVETHGTGFFEQYF. CDR3 nucleotides: TGCAGCGTTGAAACCCACGGGACAGGGTTCTTCGAGCAGTACTTC.

This clone has a single count. The CDR3 here is CASSLRSDLRTGELFF. CDR3 bases: TGTGCCAGCAGCTTACGTTCAGACCTTCGGACCGGGGAGCTGTTTTTT. This sequence joins TRBV7-3 and TRBJ2-2, with D unclear. The V end was cut by 2 bases, the J end by 5 bases, with 15 bases between. There are 16 residues in the CDR3. Germline CDR1 SGHTA, CDR2 FQGTGA.

The V gene is TRBV5-1, the J gene TRBJ1-2; D remains ambiguous. CDR1 is SGHRS, CDR2 YFSETQ, per germline. This CDR3 comprises 14 residues. The V gene lost 1 base and the J gene lost 12 bases, with 19 bases spanning the gap. CDR3 region: CASSLSVAAPDHTF. DNA for the CDR3: TGCGCCAGCAGCTTGTCAGTAGCGGCACCTGACCACACCTTC.

The chain employs TRBV11-2 and TRBJ2-7; weak D call: TRBD2 (5 bases). V was shortened by 1 base and J by 8 bases, with 21 bases between the two germline ends. There are 16 residues in the CDR3. Per germline, CDR1 SGHAT and CDR2 FQNNGV. The CDR3 DNA follows: TGTGCCAGCAGCTTAGTCTCGGGATACCCCTCTTATAAGCAGTACTTC. Its protein product is CASSLVSGYPSYKQYF.

There are a few counts of this clone. The chain employs TRBV10-3 and TRBJ2-2, with 9 nucleotides matching TRBD1. V was pared by 4 bases and J by 3 bases, with 0 bases of the junction left unmatched. Germline V gene sequence: CDR1 ENHRY, CDR2 SYGVKD. CDR3 length: 14 residues. CDR3 sequence reads: CAISGDRDTGELFF. The DNA of the CDR3 is TGTGCCATCAGTGGGGACAGGGACACCGGGGAGCTGTTTTTT.

V gene TRBV6-6 combines with J gene TRBJ2-2; 7 bases fit TRBD1. V lost 0 bases and J lost 0; bases outside the gene matches: 1. The CDR3 is 16 residues long. CDR1 and CDR2 from the germline V gene are MNHNY and SVGAGI (reference sequence). CDR3 bases: TGTGCCAGCAGTTACTCAGGGGGCGCGAACACCGGGGAGCTGTTTTTT. Protein product: CASSYSGGANTGELFF.

Only one count was recorded for this clone. The chain combines TRBV7-7 with TRBJ1-1; no clear D gene. Trimming shortened V by 1 base and J by 6 bases, and 9 bases separated the two germline ends. There are 13 residues in the CDR3. Germline V gene sequence: CDR1 SSHAT, CDR2 FNYEAQ (reference sequence). CDR3 sequence reads: CASSLDAGAEAFF. The CDR3 bases are TGTGCCAGCAGCTTAGATGCCGGGGCTGAAGCTTTCTTT.